Given below is one T cell receptor (beta chain) in context. Antigen unknown. The data belong to a study of siplizumab effects on memory and regulatory T cells. The study, taken as a whole, reports: Unstimulated subset assignment was obtained for only a minor fraction of alloreactive clones.

Approximately 10^5 TCR templates were measured in each sample. The data were produced by immunoSEQ multiplex PCR, yet TCRdb's version contains in-frame clones alone and is incomplete. The sample consists of about 87,000 clones, 87% of them appearing once. Germline V gene sequence: CDR1 SEHNR, CDR2 FQNEAQ (reference sequence). The CDR3 extends over 18 amino acids. Trimming cost V 5 bases and J 1 base; bases outside gene matches: 8. J is TRBJ2-5 and V is TRBV7-9, with 15 bases matching TRBD2. The specimen was Tregs sorted from blood. This clonotype was sampled from a human donor in good health. DNA for the CDR3: TGTGCCAGCAGCCAACCCGGGACTAGCGGGGGGTTCCAAGAGACCCAGTACTTC. Protein sequence: CASSQPGTSGGFQETQYF.